A selection of T cell receptor beta chains follows, all from one sample in a study of control samples from healthy donors and cancer patients. Clones were read by immunoSEQ multiplex PCR, and TCRdb kept only the in-frame ones, dropping some. The table shows over 150,000 clones, with nearly 96% occurring only once. Sequencing was done on a sample of blood. All receptors derive from a woman aged 25-40 years in good health. Each CDR3 is given with its conserved first and last residue. D genes are given only for firm matches. Only part of the rows carry a size: once, few, many, or a class if the clone is expanded.

v_gene	j_gene	d_gene	abundance	CDR3nt	CDR3aa
TRBV18	TRBJ2-1	TRBD1	NA	TGTGCCAGCTCACTTACGAAGGGGACAGGCGGCGCCGAGCAGTTCTTC	CASSLTKGTGGAEQFF
TRBV19	TRBJ2-2	NA	once	TGTGCCAGTATCGAGGGATTCACCGGGGAGCTGTTTTTT	CASIEGFTGELFF
TRBV3-1/TRBV3-2	TRBJ1-1	TRBD1	NA	TGTGCCAGCAGCGTACAGGGGAGGAACACTGAAGCTTTCTTT	CASSVQGRNTEAFF
TRBV19	TRBJ1-5	TRBD1	NA	TGTGCCTTCAAATCGGACAGGACAGGGGAAGTCAATCAGCCCCAGCATTTT	CAFKSDRTGEVNQPQHF
TRBV28	TRBJ1-2	NA	few	TGTGCCAGCAGGGCACGGGTTCGGTACTATGGCTACACCTTC	CASRARVRYYGYTF
TRBV30	TRBJ1-2	NA	NA	TGTGCCTGGAGTGTCCCCCCTGGCTACACCTTC	CAWSVPPGYTF
TRBV27	TRBJ2-7	TRBD2	NA	TGTGCCAGCAGTATTAGCGGGAGGGCCCTCTACGAGCAGTACTTC	CASSISGRALYEQYF
TRBV6-1	TRBJ1-2	NA	NA	TGTGCCAGCAGTGAAATCTGGGGGAATGGCTACACCTTC	CASSEIWGNGYTF
TRBV4-1	TRBJ2-2	TRBD2	NA	TGCGCCAGCAGCCCCGGACCGGGACTAGCGGGGGGCGCGAACACCGGGGAGCTGTTTTTT	CASSPGPGLAGGANTGELFF
TRBV29-1	TRBJ2-1	NA	NA	TGCAGCACCCTTTACTCCAATGAGCAGTTCTTC	CSTLYSNEQFF
TRBV6-1	TRBJ2-1	NA	NA	TGTGCCAGCAGTGAATTTGGCGGGGACTACAATGAGCAGTTCTTC	CASSEFGGDYNEQFF
TRBV20-1	TRBJ1-1	NA	NA	TGCAGTGTTCGGCGGGTTTCTGAAGCTTTCTTT	CSVRRVSEAFF
TRBV27	TRBJ1-2	NA	NA	TGTGCCAGCGCGGAGGGGTTTTATTATGGCTACACCTTC	CASAEGFYYGYTF
TRBV11-2	TRBJ2-1	TRBD2	NA	TGTGCCAGCAGCTTACAGGGACTAGCGGCCTACAATGAGCAGTTCTTC	CASSLQGLAAYNEQFF
TRBV10-2	TRBJ1-1	NA	NA	TGCGCCAGCAGTGAGTTCATGGACGAAGCTTTCTTT	CASSEFMDEAFF
TRBV28	TRBJ2-7	NA	NA	TGTGCCAGCAGTTTTGCCTGGAGGACCTACGAGCAGTACTTC	CASSFAWRTYEQYF
TRBV4-2	TRBJ1-2	NA	NA	TGTGCCAGCAGCCAAGAGAGGGCACCGGGACTCTACACCTTC	CASSQERAPGLYTF
TRBV19	TRBJ1-5	TRBD1	NA	TGTGCCAGTAGTATCGGAAGGGGGCGAGGTTCAGGGGGCAATCAGCCCCAGCATTTT	CASSIGRGRGSGGNQPQHF
TRBV7-9	TRBJ2-2	NA	NA	TGTGCCAGCAGCTTAGTTCCTCCGAACACCGGGGAGCTGTTTTTT	CASSLVPPNTGELFF
TRBV2	TRBJ1-5	TRBD1	once	TGTGCCAGCAGTTCACAGGGGGGTGGGAGCAGCAATCAGCCCCAGCATTTT	CASSSQGGGSSNQPQHF
TRBV27	TRBJ1-6	NA	few	TGTGCCAGCAGTTTACGTCGGCAGCCTAATTCACCCCTCCACTTT	CASSLRRQPNSPLHF
TRBV6-6	TRBJ1-5	NA	NA	TGTGCCAGCACGGGGGATTATAGCAATCAGCCCCAGCATTTT	CASTGDYSNQPQHF
TRBV9	TRBJ2-1	TRBD2	NA	TGTGCCAGCAGCGACTTAGCGGGAGGGCCGCGGAATGAGCAGTTCTTC	CASSDLAGGPRNEQFF
TRBV11-2	TRBJ2-6	NA	NA	TGTGCCAGCAGCTACCCCTCTGGGGCCAACGTCCTGACTTTC	CASSYPSGANVLTF
TRBV13	TRBJ2-7	TRBD1	NA	TGTGCCAGCAGCCGCGCGGGACAGGGGGCCGGGCAGTACTTC	CASSRAGQGAGQYF
TRBV18	TRBJ2-5	TRBD2	NA	TGTGCCAGCTCACCGATACGCGGGAGTTGGGAGACCCAGTACTTC	CASSPIRGSWETQYF
TRBV5-4	TRBJ2-7	NA	NA	TGTGCCAGCAGCTTCCAGGGGATGGACTACGAGCAGTACTTC	CASSFQGMDYEQYF
TRBV7-2	TRBJ1-1	NA	once	TGTGCCAGCAGCATCACAGGGCACACTGAAGCTTTCTTT	CASSITGHTEAFF
TRBV3-1/TRBV3-2	TRBJ1-6	NA	NA	TGTGCCAGCAGCCAAGATTCGGGACACTATAATTCACCCCTCCACTTT	CASSQDSGHYNSPLHF
TRBV4-1	TRBJ2-2	NA	NA	TGCGCCAGCAGCCAAGAAAATAGAGCGAACACCGGGGAGCTGTTTTTT	CASSQENRANTGELFF
TRBV7-7	TRBJ2-3	NA	NA	TGTGCTAGCAGCTTAGGATCCGGACCGAGCACAGATACGCAGTATTTT	CASSLGSGPSTDTQYF
TRBV24-1	TRBJ2-3	TRBD2	NA	TGTGCCACCAGTAGGGCGGGGGGGCCCGGAGATACGCAGTATTTT	CATSRAGGPGDTQYF
TRBV2	TRBJ1-5	TRBD1	NA	TGTGCCAGCAGTGAAGGGGGACAGGGATTCCAGCCCCAGCATTTT	CASSEGGQGFQPQHF
TRBV7-9	TRBJ1-5	NA	NA	TGTGCCAGCAGTCCCCCCGGGGGCGGCAATCAGCCCCAGCATTTT	CASSPPGGGNQPQHF
TRBV6-5	TRBJ2-7	NA	NA	TGTGCCAGCAGGCTTGGGGGCTCCTACGAGCAGTACTTC	CASRLGGSYEQYF
TRBV19	TRBJ1-1	NA	NA	TGTGCCAGTAAAATCCTGGGCGGGGGAGGGACTGAAGCTTTCTTT	CASKILGGGGTEAFF